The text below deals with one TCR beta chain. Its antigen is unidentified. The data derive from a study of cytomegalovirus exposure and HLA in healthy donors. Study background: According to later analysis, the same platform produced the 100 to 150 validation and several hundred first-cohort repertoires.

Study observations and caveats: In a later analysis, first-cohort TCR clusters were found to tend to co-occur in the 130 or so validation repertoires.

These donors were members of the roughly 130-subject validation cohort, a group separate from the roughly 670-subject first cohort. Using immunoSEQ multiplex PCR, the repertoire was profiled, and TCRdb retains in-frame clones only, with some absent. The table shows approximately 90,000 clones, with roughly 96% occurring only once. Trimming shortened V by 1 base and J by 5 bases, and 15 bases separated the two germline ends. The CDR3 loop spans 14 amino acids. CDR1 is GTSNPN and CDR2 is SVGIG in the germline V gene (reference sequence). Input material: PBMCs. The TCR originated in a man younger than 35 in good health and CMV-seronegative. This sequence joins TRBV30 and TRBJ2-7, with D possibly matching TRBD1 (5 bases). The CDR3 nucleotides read TGTGCCTGGAGTGAGGGAAGGGGAAACAACGAGCAGTACTTC. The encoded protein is CAWSEGRGNNEQYF. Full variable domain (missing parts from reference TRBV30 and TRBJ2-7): SQTIHQWPATLVQPVGSPLSLECTVEGTSNPNLYWYRQAAGRGLQLLFYSVGIGQISSEVPQNLSASRPQDRQFILSSKKLLLSDSGFYLCAWSEGRGNNEQYFGPGTRLTVT.